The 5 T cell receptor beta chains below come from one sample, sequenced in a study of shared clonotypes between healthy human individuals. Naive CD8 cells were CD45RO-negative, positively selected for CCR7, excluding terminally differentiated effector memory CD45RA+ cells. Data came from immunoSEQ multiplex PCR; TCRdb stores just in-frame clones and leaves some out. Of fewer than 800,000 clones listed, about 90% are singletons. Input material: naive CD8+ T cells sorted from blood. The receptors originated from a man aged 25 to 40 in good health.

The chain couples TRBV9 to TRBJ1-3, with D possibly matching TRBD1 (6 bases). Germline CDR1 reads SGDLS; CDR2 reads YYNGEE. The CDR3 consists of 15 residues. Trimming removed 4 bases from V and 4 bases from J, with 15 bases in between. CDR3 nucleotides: TGTGCCAGCAGCCCCGGGGGGGCTGCGGGAAACACCATATATTTT. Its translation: CASSPGGAAGNTIYF.

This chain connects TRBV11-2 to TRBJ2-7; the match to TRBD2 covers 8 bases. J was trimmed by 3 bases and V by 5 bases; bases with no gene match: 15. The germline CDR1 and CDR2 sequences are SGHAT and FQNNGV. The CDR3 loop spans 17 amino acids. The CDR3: CASSPVSGTRINYEQYF. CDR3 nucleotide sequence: TGTGCCAGCAGCCCAGTTTCCGGGACTAGAATAAACTACGAGCAGTACTTC. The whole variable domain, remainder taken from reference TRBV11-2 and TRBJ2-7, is EAGVAQSPRYKIIEKRQSVAFWCNPISGHATLYWYQQILGQGPKLLIQFQNNGVVDDSQLPKDRFSAERLKGVDSTLKIQPAKLEDSAVYLCASSPVSGTRINYEQYFGPGTRLTVT.

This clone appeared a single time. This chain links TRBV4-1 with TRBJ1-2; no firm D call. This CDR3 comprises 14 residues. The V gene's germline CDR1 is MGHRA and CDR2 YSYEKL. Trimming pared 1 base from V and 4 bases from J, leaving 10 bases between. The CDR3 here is CASSQVGSFYGYTF. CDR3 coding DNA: TGCGCCAGCAGCCAAGTAGGCTCCTTCTATGGCTACACCTTC.

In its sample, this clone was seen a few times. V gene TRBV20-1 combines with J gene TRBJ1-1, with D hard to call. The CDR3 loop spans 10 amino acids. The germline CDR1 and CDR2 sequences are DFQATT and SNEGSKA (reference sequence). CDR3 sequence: CSPPASEAFF. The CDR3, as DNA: TGCAGCCCTCCCGCGAGTGAAGCTTTCTTT.

CDR3 residues: CASSQDNKPFGQFF. In DNA, the CDR3 is TGCGCCAGCAGCCAAGATAATAAGCCCTTCGGGCAGTTCTTC. This chain connects TRBV4-3 to TRBJ2-1; D gene ambiguous. Looked up from germline, CDR1 is LGHNA and CDR2 is YSLEER. V was pared by 0 bases and J by 12 bases, with 15 bases between. The CDR3 has 14 residues.